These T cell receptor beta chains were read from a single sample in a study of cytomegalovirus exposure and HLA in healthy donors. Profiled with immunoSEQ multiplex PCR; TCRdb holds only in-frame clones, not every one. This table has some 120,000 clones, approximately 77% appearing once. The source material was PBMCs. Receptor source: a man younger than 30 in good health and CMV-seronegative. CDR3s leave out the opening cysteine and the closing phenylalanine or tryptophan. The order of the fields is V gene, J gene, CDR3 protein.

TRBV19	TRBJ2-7	ASEQGYEQY
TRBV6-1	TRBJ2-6	ASLTGVNVLT
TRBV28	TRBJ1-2	ASGGRGVDGYT
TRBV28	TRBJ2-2	ASSVIGGTGELF
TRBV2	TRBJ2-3	ASKGGGPLSSTDTQY
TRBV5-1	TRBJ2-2	ASSLFVGRGTGELF
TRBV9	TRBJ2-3	ASSGGTTSTDTQY
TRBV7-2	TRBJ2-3	ASSPSGGTDTQY
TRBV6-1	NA	ASSELRSAGDEQY
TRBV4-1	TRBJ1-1	ASSQYNRAEAF
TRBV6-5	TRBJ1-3	ASRAQGSGNTIY
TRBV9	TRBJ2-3	ASSVDERGPSSDTQY
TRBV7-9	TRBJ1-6	ASSSDRGDSPLH
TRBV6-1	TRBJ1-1	ASSDPPRDRWAF
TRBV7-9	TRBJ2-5	ASSPRWLAEETQY
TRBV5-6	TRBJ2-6	ASSFRVSGANVLT
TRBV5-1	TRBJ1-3	ASSSGLQSSGNTIY
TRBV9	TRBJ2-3	ASSLGGAGLTDTQY
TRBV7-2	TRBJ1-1	ASSFERGVNTEAF
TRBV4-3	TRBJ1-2	ASSPGTGGYT
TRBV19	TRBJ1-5	ASGQGRDRDQPQH
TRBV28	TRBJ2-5	ASREGTGQETQY
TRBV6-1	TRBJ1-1	ASSAKGLDTEAF
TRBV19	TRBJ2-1	ASSIVPGLAGYNEQF
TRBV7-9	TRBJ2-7	ASSPNSGSYEQY
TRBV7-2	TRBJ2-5	ASSLEHRGETQY
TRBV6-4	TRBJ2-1	ASSDPSRGNEQF
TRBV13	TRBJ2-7	ASSLGTSGPYEQY
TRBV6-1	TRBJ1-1	ASSEQMPVAF